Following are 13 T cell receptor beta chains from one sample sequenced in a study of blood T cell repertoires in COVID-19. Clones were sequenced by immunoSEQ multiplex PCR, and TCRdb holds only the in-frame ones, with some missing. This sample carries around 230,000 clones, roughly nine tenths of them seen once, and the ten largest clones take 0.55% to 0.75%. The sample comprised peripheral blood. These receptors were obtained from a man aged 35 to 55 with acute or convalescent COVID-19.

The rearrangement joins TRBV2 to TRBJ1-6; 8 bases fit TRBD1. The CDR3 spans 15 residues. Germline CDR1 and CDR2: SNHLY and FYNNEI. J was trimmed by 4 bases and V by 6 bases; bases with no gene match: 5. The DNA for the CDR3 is TGTGCCAGCAGCGAACAGGGGGATTATAATTCACCCCTCCACTTT. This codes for CASSEQGDYNSPLHF.

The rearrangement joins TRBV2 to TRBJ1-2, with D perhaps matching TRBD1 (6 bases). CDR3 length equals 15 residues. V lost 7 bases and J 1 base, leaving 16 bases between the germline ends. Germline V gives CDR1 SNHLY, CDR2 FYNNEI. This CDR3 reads CASMETGPLNYGYTF. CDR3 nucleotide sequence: TGTGCCAGCATGGAGACAGGTCCTCTTAACTATGGCTACACCTTC. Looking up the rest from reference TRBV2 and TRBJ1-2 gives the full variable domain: EPEVTQTPSHQVTQMGQEVILRCVPISNHLYFYWYRQILGQKVEFLVSFYNNEISEKSEIFDDQFSVERPDGSNFTLKIRSTKLEDSAMYFCASMETGPLNYGYTFGSGTRLTVV.

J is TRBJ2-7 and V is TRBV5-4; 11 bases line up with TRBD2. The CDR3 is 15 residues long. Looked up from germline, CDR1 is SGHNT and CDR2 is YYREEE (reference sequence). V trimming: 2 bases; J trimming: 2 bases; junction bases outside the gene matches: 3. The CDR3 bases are TGTGCCAGCAGCTTACGGACTAGCGGGCCCTACGAGCAGTACTTC. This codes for CASSLRTSGPYEQYF.

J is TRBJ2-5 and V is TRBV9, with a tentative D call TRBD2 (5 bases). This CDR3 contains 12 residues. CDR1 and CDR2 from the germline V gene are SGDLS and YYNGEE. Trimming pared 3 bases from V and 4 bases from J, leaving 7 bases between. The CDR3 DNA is TGTGCCAGCAGCGCCAGCGGAGAGACCCAGTACTTC. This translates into CASSASGETQYF.

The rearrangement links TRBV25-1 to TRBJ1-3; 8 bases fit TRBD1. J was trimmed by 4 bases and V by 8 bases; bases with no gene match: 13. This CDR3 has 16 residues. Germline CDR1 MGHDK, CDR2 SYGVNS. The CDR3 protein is CASAPPGQGFGNTIYF. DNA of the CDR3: TGTGCCAGCGCCCCCCCCGGACAGGGTTTCGGAAACACCATATATTTT.

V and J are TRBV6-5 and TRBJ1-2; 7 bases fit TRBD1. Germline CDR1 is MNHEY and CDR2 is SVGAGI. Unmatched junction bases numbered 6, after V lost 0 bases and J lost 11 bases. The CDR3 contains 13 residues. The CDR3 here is CASSYSAGGRYTF. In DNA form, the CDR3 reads TGTGCCAGCAGTTACTCGGCAGGGGGGAGGTACACCTTC.

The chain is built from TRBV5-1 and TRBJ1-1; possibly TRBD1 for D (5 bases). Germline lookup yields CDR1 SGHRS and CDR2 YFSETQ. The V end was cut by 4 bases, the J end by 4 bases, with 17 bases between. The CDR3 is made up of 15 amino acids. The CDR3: CASSPLGGASTEAFF. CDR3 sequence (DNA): TGCGCCAGCAGCCCCCTGGGCGGGGCCAGCACTGAAGCTTTCTTT.

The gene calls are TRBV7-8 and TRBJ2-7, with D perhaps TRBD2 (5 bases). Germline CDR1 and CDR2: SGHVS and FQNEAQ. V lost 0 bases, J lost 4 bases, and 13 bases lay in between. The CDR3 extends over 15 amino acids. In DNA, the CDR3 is TGTGCCAGCAGCTTAGCTGAGAGGGTGGGATACGAGCAGTACTTC. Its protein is CASSLAERVGYEQYF.

CDR3 sequence reads: CASSLSSYGQGSYEQYF. The CDR3 DNA reads as TGCGCCAGCAGCTTGTCGTCATACGGACAGGGGTCCTACGAGCAGTACTTC. The V call is TRBV5-1, the J call TRBJ2-7, with TRBD1 identical over 9 bases. The CDR3 spans 17 residues. Germline V CDR1 and CDR2: SGHRS, YFSETQ. Unmatched junction bases numbered 9, after V lost 1 base and J lost 1 base.

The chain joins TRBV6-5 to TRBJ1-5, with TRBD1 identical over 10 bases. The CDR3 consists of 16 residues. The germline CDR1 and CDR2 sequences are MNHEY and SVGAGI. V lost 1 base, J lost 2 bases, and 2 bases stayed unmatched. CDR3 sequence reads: CASSYYGQGGNQPQHF. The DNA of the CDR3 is TGTGCCAGCAGTTACTACGGACAGGGGGGCAATCAGCCCCAGCATTTT.

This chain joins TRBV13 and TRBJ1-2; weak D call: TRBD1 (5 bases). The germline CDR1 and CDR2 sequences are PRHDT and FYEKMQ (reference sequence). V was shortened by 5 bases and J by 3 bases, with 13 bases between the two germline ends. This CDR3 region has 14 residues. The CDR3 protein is CASSLQDRDYGYTF. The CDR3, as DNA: TGTGCCAGCAGCCTACAAGACAGAGACTATGGCTACACCTTC.

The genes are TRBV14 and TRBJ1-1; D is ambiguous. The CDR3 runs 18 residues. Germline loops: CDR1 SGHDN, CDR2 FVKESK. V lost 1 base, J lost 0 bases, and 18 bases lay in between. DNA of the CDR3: TGTGCCAGCAGCCAAGCGTCTGGAGGCCTTAGATTGAACACTGAAGCTTTCTTT. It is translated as CASSQASGGLRLNTEAFF.

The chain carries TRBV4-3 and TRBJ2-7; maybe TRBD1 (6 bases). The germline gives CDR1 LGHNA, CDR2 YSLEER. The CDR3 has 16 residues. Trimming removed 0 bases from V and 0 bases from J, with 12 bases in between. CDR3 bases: TGCGCCAGCAGCCAAGATTGGCAGGGGACCTCCTACGAGCAGTACTTC. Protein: CASSQDWQGTSYEQYF.